The following is a TCR beta chain sequence with its context. This sample stems from a study of cytomegalovirus exposure and HLA in healthy donors. Measured with immunoSEQ multiplex PCR; TCRdb has only the in-frame clones, and not every one. Among about 69,000 clones listed, roughly 95% were seen once. The CDR3 sequence is 12 residues long. Germline V gene data show CDR1 as MNHEY and CDR2 as SVGAGI. V shed 8 bases and J shed 8 bases, with 12 bases lying between them. Sequencing was done on a sample of PBMCs. The chain employs TRBV6-5 and TRBJ1-4, with D possibly being TRBD1 (6 bases). The receptor comes from a woman aged 18-30 years in good health and CMV-seropositive. The DNA for the CDR3 is TGTGCCAGCGGACTAGGGGGGGAAAAACTGTTTTTT. Translated, it gives CASGLGGEKLFF.